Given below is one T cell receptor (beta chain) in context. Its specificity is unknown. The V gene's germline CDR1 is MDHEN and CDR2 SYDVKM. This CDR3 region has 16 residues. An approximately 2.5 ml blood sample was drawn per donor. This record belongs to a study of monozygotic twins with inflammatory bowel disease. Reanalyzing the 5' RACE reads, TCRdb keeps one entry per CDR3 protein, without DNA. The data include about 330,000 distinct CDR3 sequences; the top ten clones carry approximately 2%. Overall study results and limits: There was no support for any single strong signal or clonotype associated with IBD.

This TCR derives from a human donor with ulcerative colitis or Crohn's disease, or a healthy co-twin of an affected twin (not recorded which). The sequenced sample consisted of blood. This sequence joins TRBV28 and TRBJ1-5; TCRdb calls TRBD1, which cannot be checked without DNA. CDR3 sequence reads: CASRPAGASSNQPQHF.